These 20 T cell receptor beta chains originate from one sample sequenced in a study of beta chain features in type 1 diabetes. Of the isolated RNA, all was reverse transcribed, and so the sequenced material was expressed TCRB transcripts. This table comes from immunoSEQ multiplex PCR, and its TCRdb copy is limited to in-frame clones, with some not included. Found here are 400,000 to 500,000 clones, around 14% of them singletons; the top ten hold 0.03% to 0.04%. Sequenced input: naive CD4+ T cells from blood. All receptors come from a young man in good health.

V usage is TRBV5-1 and J usage is TRBJ2-7; D is unresolved. The V and J ends lost 1 base and 0 bases respectively, with 11 bases between them. This CDR3 is built from 15 residues. Germline-derived CDR1 and CDR2 are SGHRS and YFSETQ. CDR3 region: CASSLSTESSYEQYF. The CDR3 nucleotides read TGCGCCAGCAGCTTGAGCACCGAGAGCTCCTACGAGCAGTACTTC.

This clone was seen only a few times. V and J are TRBV10-3 and TRBJ1-1; D might be TRBD1 (6 bases). The CDR3 length is 14 residues. Germline lookup yields CDR1 ENHRY and CDR2 SYGVKD. V lost 7 bases to trimming and J lost 4 bases, with 16 bases between them. The CDR3 region has the DNA TGTGCCATCACCTCGACAGGCGGTTCCACTGAAGCTTTCTTT. This sequence encodes CAITSTGGSTEAFF.

The chain has TRBV7-2 and TRBJ2-5; TRBD2 matches at 13 bases. After removal of 5 bases from V and 0 bases from J, the junction contained 6 bases not matched to a gene. Germline CDR1 and CDR2: SGHTA and FQGNSA. This CDR3 is built from 17 residues. CDR3 sequence reads: CASSPDGLAGDQETQYF. CDR3 DNA: TGTGCCAGCAGCCCTGACGGACTAGCGGGGGACCAAGAGACCCAGTACTTC.

This clone was counted a few times. The chain carries TRBV4-1 and TRBJ2-1; TRBD2 might be the D (5 bases). Germline CDR1 reads MGHRA; CDR2 reads YSYEKL. Trimming took 1 base from V and 6 from J, leaving 16 bases between them. The CDR3 covers 16 residues. CDR3 nucleotides: TGCGCCAGCAGCCAAGTGGTAGGGAGAGTTGGCAATGAGCAGTTCTTC. It is translated as CASSQVVGRVGNEQFF.

The rearrangement uses TRBV4-3 and TRBJ2-7; 8 nucleotides match TRBD1. CDR3 length: 16 amino acids. Looked up from germline, CDR1 is LGHNA and CDR2 is YSLEER. Trimming at V came to 2 bases and at J to 1 base, leaving 7 bases not matched to a gene. DNA for the CDR3: TGCGCCAGCAGCCAATCGGTTGACAGGGGTTCCTACGAGCAGTACTTC. As protein: CASSQSVDRGSYEQYF.

The chain combines TRBV12-5 with TRBJ2-1; TRBD1 is a possible D gene (5 bases). Germline assignment: CDR1 LGHNT and CDR2 FRNRAP. This CDR3 spans 14 amino acids. V lost 6 bases, J lost 3 bases, and 12 bases lay in between. The CDR3 DNA is TGTGCTAGTGGCCCATTTGACAGCTACAATGAGCAGTTCTTC. It encodes CASGPFDSYNEQFF.

The rearrangement joins TRBV7-2 to TRBJ2-1; 13 bases agree with TRBD2. Per germline, CDR1 SGHTA and CDR2 FQGNSA. V dropped 5 bases and J dropped 8; count of bases not matched to a gene: 3. This CDR3 contains 14 residues. The DNA of the CDR3 is TGTGCCAGCAGCAAACTAGCGGGAGGGGATGAGCAGTTCTTC. Residues: CASSKLAGGDEQFF.

This rearrangement joins TRBV18 to TRBJ1-2; D possibly corresponds to TRBD1 (5 bases). This CDR3 comprises 12 residues. Germline V gene data show CDR1 as KGHSH and CDR2 as LQKENI. Trimming took off 3 bases at V and 7 bases at J, with 9 bases between the two ends. The CDR3: CASSPGTTGYTF. In nucleotides, the CDR3 is TGTGCCAGCTCACCGGGGACGACTGGCTACACCTTC.

The chain couples TRBV5-6 to TRBJ2-4, with D perhaps matching TRBD2 (6 bases). Germline CDR1 reads SGHDT; CDR2 reads YYEEEE. The CDR3 has 14 residues. The V end lost 0 bases, the J end lost 7 bases, and 11 bases lay between the germline ends. The CDR3 region is CASSLVGGRNIQYF. Here the CDR3 DNA reads TGTGCCAGCAGCTTGGTCGGGGGACGCAACATTCAGTACTTC.

In DNA, the CDR3 is TGTGCCAGCAGCGCCGTAGGGGCAGAGACCCAGTACTTC. This sequence encodes CASSAVGAETQYF. V usage is TRBV11-2 and J usage is TRBJ2-5; a weak D match, TRBD1 (5 bases). Germline V gene data show CDR1 as SGHAT and CDR2 as FQNNGV. Trimming left V 5 bases short and J 4 bases short, with 11 bases between. This CDR3 comprises 13 residues. Variable domain in full (rest from reference TRBV11-2 and TRBJ2-5): EAGVAQSPRYKIIEKRQSVAFWCNPISGHATLYWYQQILGQGPKLLIQFQNNGVVDDSQLPKDRFSAERLKGVDSTLKIQPAKLEDSAVYLCASSAVGAETQYFGPGTRLLVL.

This clone was counted only a few times. The rearrangement links TRBV10-3 to TRBJ2-3, with D perhaps TRBD2 (6 bases). The CDR3 spans 14 residues. Germline CDR1 and CDR2: ENHRY and SYGVKD. Trimming removed 10 bases at V and 1 base at J, with 15 bases between. Here the CDR3 DNA reads TGTGCCACCGGAGCGGGCCACCGCACAGATACGCAGTATTTT. Protein: CATGAGHRTDTQYF.

The gene calls are TRBV6-5 and TRBJ1-1; possible D gene TRBD1, 6 bases. CDR1 and CDR2 (germline): MNHEY, SVGAGI. CDR3 length equals 14 residues. The V end was cut by 6 bases, the J end by 7 bases, with 18 bases between. The CDR3 bases are TGTGCCAGCAGCAGGGGCCTTAGACAGTTTGAAGCTTTCTTT. Its protein product is CASSRGLRQFEAFF.

The chain uses TRBV5-6 and TRBJ2-5, with TRBD2 identical over 7 bases. CDR3 length equals 15 residues. CDR1 is SGHDT, CDR2 YYEEEE, per germline. After removal of 2 bases from V and 2 bases from J, the junction contained 6 bases not matched to a gene. This CDR3 reads CASSFHTSAQETQYF. The CDR3 nucleotides read TGTGCCAGCAGCTTCCATACTAGCGCTCAAGAGACCCAGTACTTC. The full variable domain, rest sourced from reference TRBV5-6 and TRBJ2-5, is DAGVTQSPTHLIKTRGQQVTLRCSPKSGHDTVSWYQQALGQGPQFIFQYYEEEERQRGNFPDRFSGHQFPNYSSELNVNALLLGDSALYLCASSFHTSAQETQYFGPGTRLLVL.

The chain uses TRBV10-3 and TRBJ1-4, with unresolved D. V shed 1 base and J shed 3 bases, with 6 bases lying between them. The CDR3 length is 14 residues. In germline, CDR1 is ENHRY, CDR2 SYGVKD. CDR3 nucleotide sequence: TGTGCCATCAGTGAGTACACCTCTAATGAAAAACTGTTTTTT. Translated: CAISEYTSNEKLFF.

This rearrangement joins TRBV4-3 to TRBJ1-5, with D tentatively TRBD1 (5 bases). CDR3 length: 15 amino acids. Trimming removed 0 bases from V and 3 bases from J, with 9 bases in between. The germline gives CDR1 LGHNA, CDR2 YSLEER. CDR3 loop: CASSQELGANQPQHF. CDR3 nucleotides: TGCGCCAGCAGCCAAGAGTTAGGGGCCAATCAGCCCCAGCATTTT.

The V and J genes are TRBV30 and TRBJ2-5; D is possibly TRBD1 (5 bases). The CDR3 runs to 13 residues. Germline CDR1 and CDR2: GTSNPN and SVGIG (reference sequence). Between the trimmed V and J ends, which lost 0 bases and 6 bases, there was a span of 11 bases. DNA of the CDR3: TGTGCCTGGAGTGTTGCAGGGATAAAGACCCAGTACTTC. It specifies CAWSVAGIKTQYF.

This rearrangement joins TRBV7-2 to TRBJ2-4; maybe TRBD2 (5 bases). Germline V lookup: CDR1 SGHTA, CDR2 FQGNSA. The CDR3 sequence is 15 residues long. V lost 4 bases, J lost 9 bases, and 19 bases lay in between. The CDR3 reads CASSSVDLARGIQYF. The CDR3 nucleotides read TGTGCCAGCAGCTCGGTCGACTTGGCTCGGGGCATTCAGTACTTC.

This clone was detected a few times. The rearrangement joins TRBV30 to TRBJ2-1; 13 bases match TRBD2. There are 18 residues in the CDR3. The germline gives CDR1 GTSNPN, CDR2 SVGIG (reference sequence). The trim removed 3 bases at V and 7 bases at J, leaving 15 bases unmatched. This CDR3 is CAWSGLRTSGSLRNEQFF. CDR3 bases: TGTGCCTGGAGCGGATTAAGGACTAGCGGGAGCCTGCGGAATGAGCAGTTCTTC. The full variable domain, rest sourced from reference TRBV30 and TRBJ2-1, is SQTIHQWPATLVQPVGSPLSLECTVEGTSNPNLYWYRQAAGRGLQLLFYSVGIGQISSEVPQNLSASRPQDRQFILSSKKLLLSDSGFYLCAWSGLRTSGSLRNEQFFGPGTRLTVL.

Only a few counts were recorded for this clone. The chain has TRBV2 and TRBJ2-3; D may match TRBD1 or TRBD2 (5 bases each). Germline-derived CDR1 and CDR2 are SNHLY and FYNNEI. This CDR3 contains 13 residues. V was cut by 10 bases and J by 3 bases, with 14 bases left in between. The CDR3 loop reads CANTGLRTDTQYF. In nucleotides, the CDR3 is TGTGCCAACACAGGACTTCGGACAGATACGCAGTATTTT.

This clone was detected only a few times. The rearrangement uses TRBV5-1 and TRBJ2-3; weak D call: TRBD1 (6 bases). CDR1 is SGHRS and CDR2 is YFSETQ in the germline V gene. Trimming pared 0 bases from V and 14 bases from J, leaving 19 bases between. The CDR3 spans 14 residues. The CDR3 region has the DNA TGCGCCAGCAGCTTGGATCCAGGGGCCCCCAACGGGTATTTT. Protein: CASSLDPGAPNGYF.